This T cell receptor (beta chain) originates from a study of control samples from healthy donors and cancer patients. TCRdb's copy holds only in-frame clones and misses some; the assay was immunoSEQ multiplex PCR. The data hold about 120,000 clones, with over 85% observed a single time. The J segment lost 4 bases and the V segment lost 4 bases, leaving 8 bases of the junction unmatched. The length of the CDR3 is 16 residues. CDR1 SGHTA and CDR2 FQGNSA come from the germline V gene. The chain couples TRBV7-2 to TRBJ2-3, with 10 bases fitting TRBD2. The specimen was blood. The TCR was taken from a man aged 30 to 39 in good health. The CDR3 DNA follows: TGTGCCAGCAGCTCGGACCGCCTAGCGGGGGCAGATACGCAGTATTTT. This codes for CASSSDRLAGADTQYF. Full variable domain (outside the CDR3, taken from reference TRBV7-2 and TRBJ2-3): GAGVSQSPSNKVTEKGKDVELRCDPISGHTALYWYRQSLGQGLEFLIYFQGNSAPDKSGLPSDRFSAERTGGSVSTLTIQRTQQEDSAVYLCASSSDRLAGADTQYFGPGTRLTVL.